These 30 T cell receptor beta chains share one sample of origin, sequenced in a study of beta chain features in type 1 diabetes. All of the isolated RNA was reverse transcribed, so expressed TCRB transcripts were sequenced. Assay: immunoSEQ multiplex PCR; the TCRdb copy retains only in-frame clones and omits some. This table holds 300,000 to 400,000 clones, 9.5% to 10% found once. These TCRs are of unknown antigen specificity. Broader study findings: Among patients with Type 1 diabetes, TCRB CDR3s were moderately but significantly shorter in every one of the four CD4+ subsets.

The specimen was central memory CD4+ T cells from blood. The receptors stem from a man aged 30 to 45 with type 1 diabetes.

This clone has a handful of counts. This chain connects TRBV5-4 to TRBJ2-1; D gene uncertain. Trimming pared 1 base from V and 7 bases from J, leaving 12 bases between. There are 14 residues in the CDR3. Per the germline V gene, CDR1 is SGHNT and CDR2 is YYREEE (reference sequence). Here the CDR3 DNA reads TGTGCCAGCAGCTTGTATGTTCGGCGAAATGAGCAGTTCTTC. Protein product: CASSLYVRRNEQFF.

This chain connects TRBV19 to TRBJ2-7, with 10 nucleotides matching TRBD2. V lost 0 bases and J lost 3; bases outside the gene matches: 8. The CDR3 runs 17 residues. Germline CDR1 reads LNHDA; CDR2 reads SQIVND (reference sequence). The CDR3 loop is CASSIDVRSGRGYEQYF. The CDR3 nucleotides read TGTGCCAGTAGTATAGATGTAAGGAGCGGGAGGGGCTACGAGCAGTACTTC.

This clone was counted a few times. A much larger clone is a single base away; this may be a read error. Other DNA sequences in this sample translate to the same CDR3. The chain carries TRBV4-1 and TRBJ2-5; 8 bases match TRBD1. Germline assignment: CDR1 MGHRA and CDR2 YSYEKL. This CDR3 comprises 12 residues. The chain's CDR3 is CASSRDRETQYF. In DNA, the CDR3 is TGTGCCAGCAGCCGGGACAGGGAGACCCAGTACTTC.

The genes are TRBV27 and TRBJ1-4, with D hard to call. The CDR3 consists of 16 residues. Germline CDR1 is MNHEY and CDR2 is SMNVEV (reference sequence). The V gene lost 4 bases and the J gene lost 2 bases, with 14 bases spanning the gap. CDR3 region: CASSSTWAGTNEKLFF. Written as DNA, the CDR3 is TGTGCCAGCAGTTCAACGTGGGCAGGCACTAATGAAAAACTGTTTTTT.

The rearrangement links TRBV27 to TRBJ2-7; D is ambiguous. The CDR3 extends over 11 amino acids. From germline, CDR1 is MNHEY and CDR2 SMNVEV (reference sequence). V lost 2 bases and J lost 4, with 3 bases in between. This CDR3 is CASSLGYEQYF. The CDR3, as DNA: TGTGCCAGCAGTTTAGGTTACGAGCAGTACTTC.

This clone was seen a few times. V gene TRBV7-9 combines with J gene TRBJ2-1; weak D call: TRBD2 (6 bases). The CDR3 runs 16 residues. Trimming removed 5 bases from V and 11 bases from J, with 25 bases in between. CDR1 and CDR2 (germline): SEHNR, FQNEAQ (reference sequence). The CDR3 spells CASSPKRGREVFKQFF. DNA for the CDR3: TGTGCCAGCAGCCCGAAGAGAGGGCGGGAAGTCTTTAAGCAGTTCTTC.

Of note for this clone: A read error may account for a junction end that differs from germline. The chain recombines TRBV7-9 with TRBJ2-2; no definite D call. The CDR3 is made up of 14 amino acids. Germline assignment: CDR1 SEHNR and CDR2 FQNEAQ (reference sequence). The CDR3 DNA follows: TGCGCCAGCAGCCAAGCGTTTAGTCCCGGGGAGCTGTTTTTT. Protein: CASSQAFSPGELFF.

V and J are TRBV28 and TRBJ1-2; D unresolved. The CDR3 runs to 10 residues. Germline V gene data show CDR1 as MDHEN and CDR2 as SYDVKM. The CDR3 nucleotides read TGTGTAACGGGGAACTATGGCTACACCTTC. It translates to CVTGNYGYTF.

Only a few counts were recorded for this clone. The same CDR3 arises from other DNA sequences in this sample as well. This chain joins TRBV6-6 and TRBJ1-1; D remains ambiguous. The V end was cut by 2 bases, the J end by 0 bases, with 10 bases between. Germline values: CDR1 MNHNY, CDR2 SVGAGI (reference sequence). This CDR3 region has 15 residues. CDR3 loop: CASSYGGGMNTEAFF. The CDR3 bases are TGTGCCAGCAGTTACGGCGGCGGAATGAACACTGAAGCTTTCTTT.

This clone was recorded at least ten times. This chain connects TRBV28 to TRBJ1-5; 10 bases agree with TRBD1. Germline V gene sequence: CDR1 MDHEN, CDR2 SYDVKM. J gave up 1 base and V 5 bases, and 11 bases lay outside the gene matches. This CDR3 is built from 18 residues. The CDR3 DNA reads TGTGCCAGCAGTGATCCGGGACAGGGGATCTGGAGCAATCAGCCCCAGCATTTT. Amino acids: CASSDPGQGIWSNQPQHF.

The chain combines TRBV5-4 with TRBJ2-1; 9 bases line up with TRBD1. The junction had 7 bases not matched to a gene; V was cut back by 2 bases and J by 4 bases. This CDR3 spans 16 amino acids. Germline V CDR1 and CDR2: SGHNT, YYREEE (reference sequence). The CDR3 DNA is TGTGCCAGCAGCTTAGCGGCGGGACAGGGTTACAATGAGCAGTTCTTC. This encodes CASSLAAGQGYNEQFF. The variable domain in full, completed from reference TRBV5-4 and TRBJ2-1, reads ETGVTQSPTHLIKTRGQQVTLRCSSQSGHNTVSWYQQALGQGPQFIFQYYREEENGRGNFPPRFSGLQFPNYSSELNVNALELDDSALYLCASSLAAGQGYNEQFFGPGTRLTVL.

J is TRBJ2-5 and V is TRBV7-8, with D perhaps matching TRBD1 (5 bases). The germline gives CDR1 SGHVS, CDR2 FQNEAQ. Between the trimmed V and J ends, which lost 5 bases and 5 bases, there was a span of 15 bases. The CDR3 covers 14 residues. The CDR3 protein is CASSRLTALETQYF. CDR3 DNA sequence: TGTGCCAGCAGCCGACTGACAGCATTGGAGACCCAGTACTTC.

This CDR3 reads CATSRLGGTSGNEQFF. In DNA, the CDR3 is TGTGCCACCAGCAGACTGGGGGGGACTAGCGGCAATGAGCAGTTCTTC. The chain joins TRBV15 to TRBJ2-1; 11 nucleotides agree with TRBD2. The CDR3 has 16 residues. V dropped 2 bases and J dropped 6; count of bases not matched to a gene: 6. CDR1 is LNHNV, CDR2 YYDKDF, per germline (reference sequence). Combining the CDR3 with reference TRBV15 and TRBJ2-1 gives the whole variable domain DAMVIQNPRYQVTQFGKPVTLSCSQTLNHNVMYWYQQKSSQAPKLLFHYYDKDFNNEADTPDNFQSRRPNTSFCFLDIRSPGLGDTAMYLCATSRLGGTSGNEQFFGPGTRLTVL.

The rearrangement uses TRBV5-1 and TRBJ1-1; 8 bases are shared with TRBD1. The CDR3 runs to 16 residues. Germline lookup yields CDR1 SGHRS and CDR2 YFSETQ. Trimming at V came to 2 bases and at J to 5 bases, leaving 11 bases not matched to a gene. The CDR3 DNA reads TGCGCCAGCAGCTTTCAGGCAGGGGGCCTGGGGACTGAAGCTTTCTTT. Translating it yields CASSFQAGGLGTEAFF.

The chain recombines TRBV7-2 with TRBJ2-3; possible D gene TRBD2, 7 bases. CDR1 SGHTA and CDR2 FQGNSA come from the germline V gene. V lost 4 bases to trimming and J lost 1 base, with 18 bases between them. The CDR3 has 17 amino acids. In DNA, the CDR3 is TGTGCCAGCAGCTCCTACGGGGGGCGGGAAGGCACAGATACGCAGTATTTT. Amino acid sequence: CASSSYGGREGTDTQYF.

This clone was picked up a small number of times. The chain employs TRBV2 and TRBJ2-3, with D possibly matching TRBD2 (6 bases). Trimming shortened V by 1 base and J by 4 bases, and 12 bases separated the two germline ends. Per the germline V gene, CDR1 is SNHLY and CDR2 is FYNNEI. The CDR3 runs to 15 residues. The CDR3 nucleotides are TGTGCCAGCAGTGAAGGGGGAGGAGGTGCAGATACGCAGTATTTT. Encoded protein: CASSEGGGGADTQYF.

This rearrangement joins TRBV7-9 to TRBJ1-4; perhaps TRBD1 as D (5 bases). The CDR3 covers 17 residues. V dropped 4 bases and J dropped 1 base, with 16 bases sitting between them. Germline CDR1 and CDR2: SEHNR and FQNEAQ (reference sequence). CDR3 amino acids: CASSSQGSGRTNEKLFF. Written as DNA, the CDR3 is TGTGCCAGCAGCTCTCAGGGTAGTGGCAGAACTAATGAAAAACTGTTTTTT.

This clone was observed at least ten times. The genes are TRBV28 and TRBJ2-5, with D unresolved. CDR1 MDHEN and CDR2 SYDVKM come from the germline V gene. The germline V and J ends were trimmed by 10 bases and 2 bases, with 14 bases remaining between them. This CDR3 has 13 amino acids. The CDR3 loop is CAIRMGRQETQYF. CDR3 DNA: TGTGCCATCAGAATGGGCAGGCAAGAGACCCAGTACTTC. Complete variable domain (other parts from reference TRBV28 and TRBJ2-5): DVKVTQSSRYLVKRTGEKVFLECVQDMDHENMFWYRQDPGLGLRLIYFSYDVKMKEKGDIPEGYSVSREKKERFSLILESASTNQTSMYLCAIRMGRQETQYFGPGTRLLVL.

This clone was counted only a few times. The rearrangement uses TRBV13 and TRBJ1-2, with D maybe TRBD1 (5 bases). The V gene lost 4 bases and the J gene lost 4 bases, with 16 bases spanning the gap. This CDR3 contains 15 residues. The germline V gene has CDR1 PRHDT and CDR2 FYEKMQ (reference sequence). CDR3: CASSSPDRITYGYTF. The CDR3 DNA is TGTGCCAGCAGCTCTCCTGACAGAATAACCTATGGCTACACCTTC.

This clone was counted between two and nine times. The chain is built from TRBV6-4 and TRBJ1-1; D ambiguous. Trimming removed 0 bases at V and 0 bases at J, with 5 bases between. The CDR3 contains 14 residues. The germline CDR1 and CDR2 sequences are MRHNA and SNTAGT. CDR3 in DNA: TGTGCCAGCAGTGACTCGTCCCTGAACACTGAAGCTTTCTTT. It translates to CASSDSSLNTEAFF.

This clone was detected only a few times. This sample also contains other DNA sequences that code for the same CDR3. The chain links TRBV7-9 to TRBJ2-1, with D possibly TRBD2 on 6 matching bases. V was shortened by 1 base and J by 0 bases, with 16 bases between the two germline ends. CDR3 length: 18 residues. CDR1 is SEHNR and CDR2 is FQNEAQ in the germline V gene (reference sequence). The CDR3 bases are TGTGCCAGCAGCTTAGATCAAGGAGGGTCGAGCTCCTACAATGAGCAGTTCTTC. It translates to CASSLDQGGSSSYNEQFF.

This clone was recorded a few times. The chain recombines TRBV7-2 with TRBJ2-3; 8 positions match TRBD1. The V gene's germline CDR1 is SGHTA and CDR2 FQGNSA. This CDR3 spans 16 amino acids. J lost 3 bases, V lost 0 bases, and 5 bases had no gene match. CDR3 protein: CASSLAPGQVTDTQYF. The CDR3, as DNA: TGTGCCAGCAGCTTAGCTCCGGGACAGGTTACAGATACGCAGTATTTT.

Ten or more counts support this clone. The rearrangement links TRBV11-2 to TRBJ2-3; TRBD2 matches 10 bases. Germline trimming cut 5 bases from V and 3 bases from J; bases unmatched to any gene: 8. Germline lookup yields CDR1 SGHAT and CDR2 FQNNGV. The CDR3 has 16 amino acids. CDR3 protein: CASSPGTSVRTDTQYF. CDR3 in DNA: TGTGCCAGCAGCCCAGGGACTAGCGTGAGGACAGATACGCAGTATTTT.

The CDR3 region is CASSGRGEAFF. In DNA, the CDR3 is TGTGCCAGCAGCGGCAGGGGCGAAGCTTTCTTT. This chain joins TRBV11-2 and TRBJ1-1; D is perhaps TRBD1 (6 bases). From germline, CDR1 is SGHAT and CDR2 FQNNGV. Trimming took off 5 bases at V and 8 bases at J, with 9 bases between the two ends. There are 11 residues in the CDR3. Complete variable domain (other parts from reference TRBV11-2 and TRBJ1-1): EAGVAQSPRYKIIEKRQSVAFWCNPISGHATLYWYQQILGQGPKLLIQFQNNGVVDDSQLPKDRFSAERLKGVDSTLKIQPAKLEDSAVYLCASSGRGEAFFGQGTRLTVV.

This clone was observed at least ten times. The chain combines TRBV7-2 with TRBJ2-7, with 14 bases identical to TRBD2. This CDR3 is 16 amino acids long. Trimming cost V 5 bases and J 5 bases; bases outside gene matches: 8. Germline CDR1 SGHTA, CDR2 FQGNSA. CDR3 nucleotide sequence: TGTGCCAGCAGCCACTGGACTAGCGGGAGGTTCCACGAGCAGTACTTC. This gives the protein CASSHWTSGRFHEQYF.

This clone was seen only a few times. J is TRBJ2-3 and V is TRBV5-4; TRBD1 aligns across 9 bases. Germline CDR1 is SGHNT and CDR2 is YYREEE (reference sequence). The J segment lost 5 bases and the V segment lost 3 bases, leaving 4 bases of the junction unmatched. The CDR3 has 14 amino acids. This CDR3 reads CASSWDREGDTQYF. CDR3 bases: TGTGCCAGCAGCTGGGACAGGGAAGGAGATACGCAGTATTTT.

The V gene is TRBV7-2, the J gene TRBJ2-5; D not resolved. The ends were cut back, 2 bases at V and 2 bases at J, with 6 bases in the middle. The V gene's germline CDR1 is SGHTA and CDR2 FQGNSA. This CDR3 is 13 amino acids long. CDR3 residues: CASSLFNQETQYF. The CDR3 DNA follows: TGTGCCAGCAGCTTATTTAATCAAGAGACCCAGTACTTC.

This clone was picked up a small number of times. The rearrangement links TRBV5-1 to TRBJ1-1; D is undetermined. From germline, CDR1 is SGHRS and CDR2 YFSETQ. This CDR3 comprises 15 residues. V was clipped by 4 bases and J by 0 bases, with 13 bases between them. Here the CDR3 DNA reads TGCGCCAGCAGCGGCGGGCTGGCGATGAACACTGAAGCTTTCTTT. Its protein product is CASSGGLAMNTEAFF. Together with reference TRBV5-1 and TRBJ1-1, the CDR3 gives the full variable domain: KAGVTQTPRYLIKTRGQQVTLSCSPISGHRSVSWYQQTPGQGLQFLFEYFSETQRNKGNFPGRFSGRQFSNSRSEMNVSTLELGDSALYLCASSGGLAMNTEAFFGQGTRLTVV.

The CDR3 DNA reads TGTGCCAGCAGCGGGGGGACAGGGAGATCCTACGAGCAGTACTTC. Protein sequence: CASSGGTGRSYEQYF. V gene TRBV4-2 combines with J gene TRBJ2-7, with 9 nucleotides matching TRBD1. Looked up from germline, CDR1 is LGHNA and CDR2 is YNFKEQ. There are 15 residues in the CDR3. Trimming removed 5 bases from V and 1 base from J; junction bases left unmatched: 6.

Note on this clone: Mismatch with germline at one junction end may stem from a read error. The CDR3 here is CASSPATSGPGGELFF. The CDR3 DNA follows: TGTGCCAGCAGCCCCGCAACATCAGGGCCTGGCGGGGAGCTGTTTTTT. The J gene is TRBJ2-2, the V gene TRBV4-1, with D maybe TRBD1 (5 bases). Germline values: CDR1 MGHRA, CDR2 YSYEKL. CDR3 size: 16 residues.